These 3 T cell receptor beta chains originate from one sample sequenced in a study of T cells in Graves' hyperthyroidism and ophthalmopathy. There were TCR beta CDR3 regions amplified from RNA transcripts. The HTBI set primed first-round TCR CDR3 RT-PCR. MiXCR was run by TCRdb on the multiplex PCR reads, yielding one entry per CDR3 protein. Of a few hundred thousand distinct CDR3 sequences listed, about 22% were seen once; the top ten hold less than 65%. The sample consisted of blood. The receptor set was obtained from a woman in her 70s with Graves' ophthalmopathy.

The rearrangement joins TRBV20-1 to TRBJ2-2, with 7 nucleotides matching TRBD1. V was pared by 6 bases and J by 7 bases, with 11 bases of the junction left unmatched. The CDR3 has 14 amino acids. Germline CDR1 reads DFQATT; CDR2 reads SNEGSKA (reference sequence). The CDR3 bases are TGCAGTGCGCTGGCTGGGGCAGGGGGCGGGGAGCTGTTTTTT. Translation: CSALAGAGGGELFF.

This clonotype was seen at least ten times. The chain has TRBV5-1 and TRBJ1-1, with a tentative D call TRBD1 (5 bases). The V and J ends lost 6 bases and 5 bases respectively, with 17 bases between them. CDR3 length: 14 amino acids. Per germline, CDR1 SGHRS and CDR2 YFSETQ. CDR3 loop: CASNWGGGETEAFF. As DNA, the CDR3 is TGCGCCAGCAACTGGGGGGGTGGTGAGACTGAAGCTTTCTTT.

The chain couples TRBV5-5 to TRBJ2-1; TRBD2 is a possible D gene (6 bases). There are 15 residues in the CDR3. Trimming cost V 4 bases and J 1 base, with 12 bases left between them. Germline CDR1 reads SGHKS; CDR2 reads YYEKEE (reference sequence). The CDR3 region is CASSISGLSYNEQFF. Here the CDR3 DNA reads TGTGCCAGCAGCATTAGCGGTTTGTCCTACAATGAGCAGTTCTTC.